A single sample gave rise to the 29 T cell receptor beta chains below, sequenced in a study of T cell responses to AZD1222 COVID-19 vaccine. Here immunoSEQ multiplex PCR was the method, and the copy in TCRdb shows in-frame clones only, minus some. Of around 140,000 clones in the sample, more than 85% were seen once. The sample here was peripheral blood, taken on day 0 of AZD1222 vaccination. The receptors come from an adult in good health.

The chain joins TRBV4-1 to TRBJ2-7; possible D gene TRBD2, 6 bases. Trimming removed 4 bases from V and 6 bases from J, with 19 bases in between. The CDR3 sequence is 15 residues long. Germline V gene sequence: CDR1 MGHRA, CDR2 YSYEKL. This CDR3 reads CASSLQGTDAAEQYF. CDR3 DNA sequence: TGCGCCAGCAGCCTACAAGGGACTGACGCTGCCGAGCAGTACTTC.

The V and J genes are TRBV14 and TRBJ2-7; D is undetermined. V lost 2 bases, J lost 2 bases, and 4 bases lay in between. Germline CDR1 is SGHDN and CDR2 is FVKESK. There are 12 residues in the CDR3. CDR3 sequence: CASSQSTYEQYF. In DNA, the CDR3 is TGTGCCAGCAGCCAATCCACCTACGAGCAGTACTTC. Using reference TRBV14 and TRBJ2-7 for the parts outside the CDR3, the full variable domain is EAGVTQFPSHSVIEKGQTVTLRCDPISGHDNLYWYRRVMGKEIKFLLHFVKESKQDESGMPNNRFLAERTGGTYSTLKVQPAELEDSGVYFCASSQSTYEQYFGPGTRLTVT.

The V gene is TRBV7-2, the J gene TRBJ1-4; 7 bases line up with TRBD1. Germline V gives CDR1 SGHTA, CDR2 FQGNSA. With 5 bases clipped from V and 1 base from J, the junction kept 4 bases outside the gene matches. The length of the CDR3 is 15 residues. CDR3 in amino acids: CASSPRTGTNEKLFF. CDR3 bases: TGTGCCAGCAGCCCGCGGACAGGAACTAATGAAAAACTGTTTTTT. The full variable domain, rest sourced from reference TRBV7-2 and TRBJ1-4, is GAGVSQSPSNKVTEKGKDVELRCDPISGHTALYWYRQSLGQGLEFLIYFQGNSAPDKSGLPSDRFSAERTGGSVSTLTIQRTQQEDSAVYLCASSPRTGTNEKLFFGSGTQLSVL.

The CDR3 protein is CASSGQGLVFDYEQYF. The CDR3 nucleotides are TGTGCCAGCAGCGGACAGGGGTTGGTATTTGACTACGAGCAGTACTTC. The chain uses TRBV5-6 and TRBJ2-7; TRBD1 matches at 9 bases. Losses at the gene ends were 4 bases for V and 3 bases for J; bases not matched to a gene: 11. The CDR3 spans 16 residues. Looked up from germline, CDR1 is SGHDT and CDR2 is YYEEEE.

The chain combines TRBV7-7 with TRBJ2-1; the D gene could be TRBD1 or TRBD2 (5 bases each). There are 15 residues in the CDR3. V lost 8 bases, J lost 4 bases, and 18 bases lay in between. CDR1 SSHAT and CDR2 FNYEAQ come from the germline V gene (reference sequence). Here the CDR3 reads CASAPPGRTYNEQFF. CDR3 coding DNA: TGTGCCAGCGCCCCACCGGGACGGACGTACAATGAGCAGTTCTTC.

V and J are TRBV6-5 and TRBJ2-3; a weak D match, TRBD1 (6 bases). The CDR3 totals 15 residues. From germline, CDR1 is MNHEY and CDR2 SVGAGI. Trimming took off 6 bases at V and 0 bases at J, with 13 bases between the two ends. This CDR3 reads CASRDRPSSTDTQYF. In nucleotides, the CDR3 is TGTGCCAGCAGGGACAGACCCTCTAGCACAGATACGCAGTATTTT.

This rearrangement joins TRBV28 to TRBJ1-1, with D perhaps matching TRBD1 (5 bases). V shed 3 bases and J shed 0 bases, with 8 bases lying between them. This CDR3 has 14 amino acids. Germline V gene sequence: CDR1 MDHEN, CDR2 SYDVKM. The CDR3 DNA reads TGTGCCAGCAGTTTCGGGGGGGTGAACACTGAAGCTTTCTTT. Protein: CASSFGGVNTEAFF.

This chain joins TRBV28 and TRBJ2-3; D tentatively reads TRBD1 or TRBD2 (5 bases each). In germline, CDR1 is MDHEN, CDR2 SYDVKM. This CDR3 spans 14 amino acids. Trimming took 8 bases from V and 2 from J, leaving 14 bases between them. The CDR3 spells CASGITGPTDTQYF. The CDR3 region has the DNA TGTGCCAGCGGGATCACGGGACCCACAGATACGCAGTATTTT.

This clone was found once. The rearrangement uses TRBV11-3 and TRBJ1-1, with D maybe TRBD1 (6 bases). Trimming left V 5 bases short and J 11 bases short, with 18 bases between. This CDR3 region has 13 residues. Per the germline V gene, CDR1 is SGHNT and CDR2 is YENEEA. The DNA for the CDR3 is TGTGCCAGCAGCAAGGGGGACGGAAGTTGGGCTTTCTTT. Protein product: CASSKGDGSWAFF.

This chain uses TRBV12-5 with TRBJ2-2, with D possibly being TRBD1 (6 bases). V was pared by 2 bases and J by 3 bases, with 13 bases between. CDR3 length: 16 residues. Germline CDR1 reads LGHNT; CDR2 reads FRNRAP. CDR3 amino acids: CASGLRTGPYTGELFF. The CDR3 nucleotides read TGTGCTAGTGGTTTGAGAACAGGGCCGTACACCGGGGAGCTGTTTTTT.

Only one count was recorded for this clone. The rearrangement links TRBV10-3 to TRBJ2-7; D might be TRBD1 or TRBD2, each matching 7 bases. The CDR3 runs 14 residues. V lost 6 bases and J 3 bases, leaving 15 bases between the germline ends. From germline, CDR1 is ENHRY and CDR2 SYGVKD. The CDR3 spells CAISSGQRGYEQYF. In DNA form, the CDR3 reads TGTGCCATCAGCTCGGGACAGCGGGGCTACGAGCAGTACTTC.

The CDR3 here is CSASNSDTEKLFF. CDR3 bases: TGCAGTGCTAGTAATTCGGACACTGAAAAACTGTTTTTT. The V and J genes are TRBV20-1 and TRBJ1-4; D is perhaps TRBD1 (5 bases). The CDR3 covers 13 residues. Germline V lookup: CDR1 DFQATT, CDR2 SNEGSKA (reference sequence). V shed 3 bases and J shed 7 bases, with 12 bases lying between them.

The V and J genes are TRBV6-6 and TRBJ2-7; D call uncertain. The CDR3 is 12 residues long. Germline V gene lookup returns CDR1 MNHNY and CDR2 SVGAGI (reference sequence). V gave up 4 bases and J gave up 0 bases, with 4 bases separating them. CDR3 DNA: TGTGCCAGCAGTTCATACTCCTACGAGCAGTACTTC. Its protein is CASSSYSYEQYF.

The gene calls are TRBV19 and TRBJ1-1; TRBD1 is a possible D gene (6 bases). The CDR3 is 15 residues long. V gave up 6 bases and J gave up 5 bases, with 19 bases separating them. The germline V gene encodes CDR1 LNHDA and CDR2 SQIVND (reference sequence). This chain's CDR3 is CASRLTGVGVTEAFF. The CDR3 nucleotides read TGTGCCAGTAGACTGACAGGTGTCGGGGTAACTGAAGCTTTCTTT. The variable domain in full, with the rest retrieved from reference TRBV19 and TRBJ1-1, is DGGITQSPKYLFRKEGQNVTLSCEQNLNHDAMYWYRQDPGQGLRLIYYSQIVNDFQKGDIAEGYSVSREKKESFPLTVTSAQKNPTAFYLCASRLTGVGVTEAFFGQGTRLTVV.

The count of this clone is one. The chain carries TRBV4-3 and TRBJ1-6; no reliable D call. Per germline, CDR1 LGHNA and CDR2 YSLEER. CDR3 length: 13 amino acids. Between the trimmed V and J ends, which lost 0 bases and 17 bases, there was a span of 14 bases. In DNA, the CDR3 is TGCGCCAGCAGCCAAGATACCGAGGCCGCGATCCACTTT. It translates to CASSQDTEAAIHF.

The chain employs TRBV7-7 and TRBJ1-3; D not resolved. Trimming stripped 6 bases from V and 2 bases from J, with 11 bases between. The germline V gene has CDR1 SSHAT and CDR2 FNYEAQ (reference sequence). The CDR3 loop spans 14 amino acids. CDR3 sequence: CASSEAHAGNTIYF. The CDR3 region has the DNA TGTGCCAGCAGTGAGGCGCACGCTGGAAACACCATATATTTT.

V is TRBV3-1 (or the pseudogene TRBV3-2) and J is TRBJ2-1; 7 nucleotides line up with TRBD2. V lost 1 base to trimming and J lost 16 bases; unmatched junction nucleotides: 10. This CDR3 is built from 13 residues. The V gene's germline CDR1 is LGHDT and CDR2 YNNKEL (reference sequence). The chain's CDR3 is CASSQVAGRGRFF. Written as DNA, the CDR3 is TGTGCCAGCAGCCAAGTCGCGGGGAGGGGTCGATTCTTC.

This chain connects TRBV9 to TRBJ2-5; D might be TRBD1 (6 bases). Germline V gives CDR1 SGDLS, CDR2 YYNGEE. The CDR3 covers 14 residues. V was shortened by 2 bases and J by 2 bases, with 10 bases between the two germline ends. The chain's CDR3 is CASSVSRGQETQYF. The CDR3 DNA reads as TGTGCCAGCAGCGTTAGTAGGGGGCAAGAGACCCAGTACTTC.

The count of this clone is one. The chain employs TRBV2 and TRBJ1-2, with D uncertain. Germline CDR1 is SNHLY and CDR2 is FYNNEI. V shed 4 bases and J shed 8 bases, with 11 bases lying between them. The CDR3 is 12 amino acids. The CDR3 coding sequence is TGTGCCAGCAGTGCATCCCTTCACGGCTACACCTTC. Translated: CASSASLHGYTF.

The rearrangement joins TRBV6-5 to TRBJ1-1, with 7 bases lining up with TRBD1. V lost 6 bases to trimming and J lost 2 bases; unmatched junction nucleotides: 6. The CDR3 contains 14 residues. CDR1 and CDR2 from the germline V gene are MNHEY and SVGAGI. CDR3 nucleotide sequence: TGTGCCAGCAGACGAGGGGGCTCCAACACTGAAGCTTTCTTT. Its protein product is CASRRGGSNTEAFF.

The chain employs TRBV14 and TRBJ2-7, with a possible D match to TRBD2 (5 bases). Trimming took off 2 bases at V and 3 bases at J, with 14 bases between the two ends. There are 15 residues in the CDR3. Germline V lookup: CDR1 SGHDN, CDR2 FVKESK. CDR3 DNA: TGTGCCAGCAGCCAACTAGGAGGATACAACTACGAGCAGTACTTC. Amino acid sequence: CASSQLGGYNYEQYF.

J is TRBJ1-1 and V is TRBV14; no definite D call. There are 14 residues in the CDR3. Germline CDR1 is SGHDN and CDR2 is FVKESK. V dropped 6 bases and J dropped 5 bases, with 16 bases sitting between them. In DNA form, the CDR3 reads TGTGCCAGCAGTCATGGGCCACGAGGGACTGAAGCTTTCTTT. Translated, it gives CASSHGPRGTEAFF.

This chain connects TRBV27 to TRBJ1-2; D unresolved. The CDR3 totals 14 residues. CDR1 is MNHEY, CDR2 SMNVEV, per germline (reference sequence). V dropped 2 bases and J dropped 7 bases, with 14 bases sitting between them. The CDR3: CASSLQLAAGGYTF. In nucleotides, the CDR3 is TGTGCCAGCAGTTTACAGTTGGCAGCGGGTGGCTACACCTTC.

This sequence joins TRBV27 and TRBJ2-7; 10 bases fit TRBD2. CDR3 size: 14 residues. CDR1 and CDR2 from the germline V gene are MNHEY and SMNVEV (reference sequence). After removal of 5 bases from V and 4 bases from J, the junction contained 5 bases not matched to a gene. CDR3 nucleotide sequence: TGTGCCAGCAGTCGGGCTAGCGGGAGTTACGAGCAGTACTTC. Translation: CASSRASGSYEQYF.

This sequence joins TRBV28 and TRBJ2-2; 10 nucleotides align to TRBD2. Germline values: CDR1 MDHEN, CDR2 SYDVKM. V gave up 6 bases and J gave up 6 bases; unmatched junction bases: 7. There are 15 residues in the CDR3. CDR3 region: CASRTEREGPGELFF. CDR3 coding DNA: TGTGCCAGCAGGACCGAGCGGGAGGGCCCCGGGGAGCTGTTTTTT.

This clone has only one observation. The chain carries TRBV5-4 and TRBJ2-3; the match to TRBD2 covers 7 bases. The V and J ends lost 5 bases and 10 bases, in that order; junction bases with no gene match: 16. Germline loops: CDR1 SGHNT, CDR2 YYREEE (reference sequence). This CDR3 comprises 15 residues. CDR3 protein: CASRPRGGGSISQYF. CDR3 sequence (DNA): TGTGCCAGCAGGCCGCGGGGTGGCGGGAGTATCTCGCAGTATTTT.

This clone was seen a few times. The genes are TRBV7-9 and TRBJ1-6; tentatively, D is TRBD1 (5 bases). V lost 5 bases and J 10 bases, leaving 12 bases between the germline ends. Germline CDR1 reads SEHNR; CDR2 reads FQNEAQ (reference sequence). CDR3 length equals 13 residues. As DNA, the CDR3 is TGTGCCAGCAGCGCGAATAACAGGTCACCCCTCCACTTT. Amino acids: CASSANNRSPLHF. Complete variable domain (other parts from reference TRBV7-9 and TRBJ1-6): DTGVSQNPRHKITKRGQNVTFRCDPISEHNRLYWYRQTLGQGPEFLTYFQNEAQLEKSRLLSDRFSAERPKGSFSTLEIQRTEQGDSAMYLCASSANNRSPLHFGNGTRLTVT.

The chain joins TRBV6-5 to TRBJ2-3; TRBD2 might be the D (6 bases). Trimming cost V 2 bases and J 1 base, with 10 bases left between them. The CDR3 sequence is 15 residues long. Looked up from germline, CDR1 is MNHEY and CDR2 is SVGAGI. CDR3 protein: CASSYRASGTDTQYF. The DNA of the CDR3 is TGTGCCAGCAGTTACCGTGCTAGCGGCACAGATACGCAGTATTTT.

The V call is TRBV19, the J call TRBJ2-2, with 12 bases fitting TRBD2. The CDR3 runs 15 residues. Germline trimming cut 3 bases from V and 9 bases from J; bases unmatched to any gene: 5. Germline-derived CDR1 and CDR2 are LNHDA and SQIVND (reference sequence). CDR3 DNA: TGTGCCAGTAGTATTCTAGCGGGAGGGGGCTGGGAGCTGTTTTTT. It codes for CASSILAGGGWELFF.